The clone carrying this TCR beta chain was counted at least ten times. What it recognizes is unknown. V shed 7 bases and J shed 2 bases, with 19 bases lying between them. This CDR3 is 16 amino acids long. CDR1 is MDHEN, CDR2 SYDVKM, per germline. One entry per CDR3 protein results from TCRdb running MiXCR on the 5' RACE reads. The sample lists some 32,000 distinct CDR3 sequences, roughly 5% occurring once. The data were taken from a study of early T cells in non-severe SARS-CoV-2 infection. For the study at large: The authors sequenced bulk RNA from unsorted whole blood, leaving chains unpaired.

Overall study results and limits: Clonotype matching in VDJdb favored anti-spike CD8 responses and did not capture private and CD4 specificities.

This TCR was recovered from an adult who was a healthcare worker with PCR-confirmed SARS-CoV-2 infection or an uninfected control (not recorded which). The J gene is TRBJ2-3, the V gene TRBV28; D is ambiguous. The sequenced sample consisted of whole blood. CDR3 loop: CASTSSSSYLTDTQYF. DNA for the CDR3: TGTGCCAGCACCTCCTCCAGCAGTTACCTCACAGATACGCAGTATTTT.